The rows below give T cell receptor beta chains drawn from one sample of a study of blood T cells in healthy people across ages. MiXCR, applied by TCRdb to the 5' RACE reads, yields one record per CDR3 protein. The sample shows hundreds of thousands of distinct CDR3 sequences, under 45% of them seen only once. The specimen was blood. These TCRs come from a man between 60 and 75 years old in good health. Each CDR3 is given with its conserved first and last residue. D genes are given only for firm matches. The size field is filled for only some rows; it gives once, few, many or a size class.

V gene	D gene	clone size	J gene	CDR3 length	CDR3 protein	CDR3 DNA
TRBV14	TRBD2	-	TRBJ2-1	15	CASSPGLAGGRGQFF	TGTGCCAGCAGCCCTGGCCTAGCGGGGGGGCGGGGGCAGTTCTTC
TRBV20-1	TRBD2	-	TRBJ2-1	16	CSALGLAGASYNEQFF	TGCAGTGCTCTTGGACTAGCGGGGGCCTCCTACAATGAGCAGTTCTTC
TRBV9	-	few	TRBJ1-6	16	CASSVDPSSYNSPLHF	TGTGCCAGCAGCGTAGACCCGAGCTCCTATAATTCACCCCTCCACTTT
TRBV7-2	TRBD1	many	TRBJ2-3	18	CASSLVGTGGVGTDTQYF	TGTGCCAGCAGCTTAGTCGGGACAGGGGGAGTTGGGACAGATACGCAGTATTTT
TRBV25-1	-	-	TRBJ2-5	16	CVSSGRGTKYQETQYF	TGTGTCAGCAGCGGACGAGGTACGAAGTACCAAGAGACCCAGTACTTC
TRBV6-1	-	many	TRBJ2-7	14	CASSEAGNSYEQYF	TGTGCCAGCAGTGAAGCTGGGAACTCCTACGAGCAGTACTTC
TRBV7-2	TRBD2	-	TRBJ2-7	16	CASSLVAGGPGYEQYF	TGTGCCAGCAGCTTAGTGGCGGGGGGGCCGGGATACGAGCAGTACTTC
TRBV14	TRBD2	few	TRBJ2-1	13	CASSGLASNEQFF	TGTGCCAGTTCGGGACTAGCGTCCAATGAGCAGTTCTTC
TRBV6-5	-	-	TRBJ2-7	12	CASRTGDYEQYF	TGTGCCAGCAGAACGGGGGACTACGAGCAGTACTTC
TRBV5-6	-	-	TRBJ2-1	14	CASSLAEYYNEQFF	TGTGCCAGCAGCTTGGCGGAGTACTACAATGAGCAGTTCTTC
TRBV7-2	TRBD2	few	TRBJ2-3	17	CASSPAGASGRGGTQYF	TGTGCCAGCAGCCCGGCTGGGGCTAGCGGCCGTGGGGGTACGCAGTATTTT
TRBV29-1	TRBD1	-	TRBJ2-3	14	CSVVQGAYTDTQYF	TGCAGCGTTGTACAGGGGGCCTACACAGATACGCAGTATTTT
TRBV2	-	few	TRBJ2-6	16	CASSDQVSPGANVLTF	TGTGCCAGCAGTGACCAGGTGTCTCCTGGGGCCAACGTCCTGACTTTC
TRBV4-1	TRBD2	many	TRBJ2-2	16	CASSQVPHGGVGELFF	TGCGCCAGCAGCCAAGTGCCCCACGGGGGGGTCGGGGAGCTGTTTTTT
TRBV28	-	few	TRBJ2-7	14	CASSLWPSRYEQYF	TGTGCCAGCAGCCTATGGCCGAGTAGGTACGAGCAGTACTTC
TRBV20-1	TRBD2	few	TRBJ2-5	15	CSANSGGAYQETRYF	TGCAGTGCTAATAGCGGGGGGGCGTACCAAGAGACCCGGTACTTC
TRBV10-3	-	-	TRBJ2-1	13	CAIRLWERTKQFF	TGTGCCATCAGGCTGTGGGAGCGTACTAAGCAGTTCTTC